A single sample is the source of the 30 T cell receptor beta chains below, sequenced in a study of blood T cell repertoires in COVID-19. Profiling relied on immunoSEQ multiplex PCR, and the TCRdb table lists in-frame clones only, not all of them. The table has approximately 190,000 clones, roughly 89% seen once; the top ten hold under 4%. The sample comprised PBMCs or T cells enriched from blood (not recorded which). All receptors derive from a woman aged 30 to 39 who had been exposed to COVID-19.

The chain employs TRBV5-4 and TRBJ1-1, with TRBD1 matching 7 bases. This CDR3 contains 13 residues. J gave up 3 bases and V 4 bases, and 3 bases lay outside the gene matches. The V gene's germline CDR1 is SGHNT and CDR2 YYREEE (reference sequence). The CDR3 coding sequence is TGTGCCAGCAGCCCCGACAGGGACACTGAAGCTTTCTTT. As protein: CASSPDRDTEAFF.

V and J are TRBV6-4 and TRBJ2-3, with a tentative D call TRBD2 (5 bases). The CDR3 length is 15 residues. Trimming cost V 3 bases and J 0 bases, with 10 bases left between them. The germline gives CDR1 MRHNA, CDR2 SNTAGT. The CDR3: CASSDRAASTDTQYF. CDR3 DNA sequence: TGTGCCAGCAGTGATAGAGCGGCTAGCACAGATACGCAGTATTTT.

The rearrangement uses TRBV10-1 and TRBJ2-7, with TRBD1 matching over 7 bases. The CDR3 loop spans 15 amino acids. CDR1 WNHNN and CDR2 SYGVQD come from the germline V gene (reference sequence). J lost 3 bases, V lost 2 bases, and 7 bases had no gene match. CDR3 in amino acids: CASSEERGRFYEQYF. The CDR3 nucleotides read TGCGCCAGCAGTGAGGAGAGGGGGCGGTTCTACGAGCAGTACTTC.

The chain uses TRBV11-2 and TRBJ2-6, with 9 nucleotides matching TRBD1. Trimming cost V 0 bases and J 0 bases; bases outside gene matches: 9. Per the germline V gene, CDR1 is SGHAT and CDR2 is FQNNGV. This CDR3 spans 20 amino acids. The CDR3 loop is CASSLDGFGTGFSGANVLTF. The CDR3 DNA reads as TGTGCCAGCAGCTTAGATGGGTTCGGGACAGGGTTCTCTGGGGCCAACGTCCTGACTTTC.

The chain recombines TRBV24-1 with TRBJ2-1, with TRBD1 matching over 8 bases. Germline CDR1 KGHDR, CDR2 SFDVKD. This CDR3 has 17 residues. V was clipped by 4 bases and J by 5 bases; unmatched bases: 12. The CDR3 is CATSEVAPGGENNEQFF. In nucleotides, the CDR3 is TGTGCCACCAGTGAGGTGGCGCCAGGGGGCGAGAACAATGAGCAGTTCTTC.

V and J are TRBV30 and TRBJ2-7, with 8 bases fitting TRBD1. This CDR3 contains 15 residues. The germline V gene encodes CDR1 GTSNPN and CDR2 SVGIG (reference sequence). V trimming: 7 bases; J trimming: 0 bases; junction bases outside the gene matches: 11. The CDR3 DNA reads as TGTGCCTTGCAACAGGGGGACCGAAGCTCCTACGAGCAGTACTTC. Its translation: CALQQGDRSSYEQYF.

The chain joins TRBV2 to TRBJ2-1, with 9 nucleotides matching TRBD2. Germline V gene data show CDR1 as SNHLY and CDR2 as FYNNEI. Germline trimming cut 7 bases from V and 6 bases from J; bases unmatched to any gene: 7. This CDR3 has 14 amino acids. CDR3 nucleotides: TGTGCCAGCACCGCGGGGGGGGCAAGCAATGAGCAGTTCTTC. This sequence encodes CASTAGGASNEQFF.

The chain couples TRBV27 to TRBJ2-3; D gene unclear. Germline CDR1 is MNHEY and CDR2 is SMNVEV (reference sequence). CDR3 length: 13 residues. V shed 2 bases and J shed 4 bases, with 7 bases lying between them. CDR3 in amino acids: CASSLQVADTQYF. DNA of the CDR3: TGTGCCAGCAGTTTACAGGTCGCAGATACGCAGTATTTT.

CDR3 sequence reads: CASRQTRTGELFF. Written as DNA, the CDR3 is TGTGCCAGCCGACAGACGAGGACCGGGGAGCTGTTTTTT. This rearrangement joins TRBV11-2 to TRBJ2-2; D may be TRBD1 (5 bases). V lost 8 bases to trimming and J lost 5 bases, with 12 bases between them. Germline-derived CDR1 and CDR2 are SGHAT and FQNNGV. The length of the CDR3 is 13 residues. Variable domain in full (rest from reference TRBV11-2 and TRBJ2-2): EAGVAQSPRYKIIEKRQSVAFWCNPISGHATLYWYQQILGQGPKLLIQFQNNGVVDDSQLPKDRFSAERLKGVDSTLKIQPAKLEDSAVYLCASRQTRTGELFFGEGSRLTVL.

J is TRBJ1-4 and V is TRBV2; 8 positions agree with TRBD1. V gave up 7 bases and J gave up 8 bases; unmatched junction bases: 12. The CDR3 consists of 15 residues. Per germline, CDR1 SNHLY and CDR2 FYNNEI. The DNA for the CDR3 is TGTGCCAGCACGGAACAGGGGGTCCAAGGGGAAAAACTGTTTTTT. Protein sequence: CASTEQGVQGEKLFF.

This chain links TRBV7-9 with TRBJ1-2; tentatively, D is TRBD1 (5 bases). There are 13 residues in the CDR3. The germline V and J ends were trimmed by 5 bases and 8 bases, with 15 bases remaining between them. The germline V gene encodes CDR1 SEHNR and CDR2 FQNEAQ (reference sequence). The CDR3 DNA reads TGTGCCAGCAGCCCGCGGAACAGGCCCGGCTACACCTTC. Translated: CASSPRNRPGYTF.

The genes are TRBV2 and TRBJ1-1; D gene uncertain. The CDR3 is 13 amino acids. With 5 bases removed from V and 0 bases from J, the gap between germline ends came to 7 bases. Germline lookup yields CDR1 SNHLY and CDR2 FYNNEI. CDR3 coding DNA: TGTGCCAGCAGTTCCCAGGTGAACACTGAAGCTTTCTTT. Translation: CASSSQVNTEAFF.

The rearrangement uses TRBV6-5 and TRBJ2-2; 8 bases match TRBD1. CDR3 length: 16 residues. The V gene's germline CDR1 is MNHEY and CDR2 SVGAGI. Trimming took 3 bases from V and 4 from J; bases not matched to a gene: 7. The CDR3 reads CASSYPGGAGTGELFF. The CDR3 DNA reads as TGTGCCAGCAGTTATCCAGGGGGCGCAGGCACCGGGGAGCTGTTTTTT.

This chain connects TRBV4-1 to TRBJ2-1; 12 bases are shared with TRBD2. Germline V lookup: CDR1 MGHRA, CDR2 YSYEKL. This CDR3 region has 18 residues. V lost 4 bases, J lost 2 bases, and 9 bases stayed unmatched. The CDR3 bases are TGCGCCAGCAGCCGCGATTCTAGCGGGGGGGCCACCTACAATGAGCAGTTCTTC. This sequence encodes CASSRDSSGGATYNEQFF.

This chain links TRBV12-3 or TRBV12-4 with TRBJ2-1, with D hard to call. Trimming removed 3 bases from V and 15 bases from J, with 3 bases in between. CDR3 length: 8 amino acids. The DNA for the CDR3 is TGTGCCAGCAGTTTCCTGTTCTTC. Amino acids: CASSFLFF.

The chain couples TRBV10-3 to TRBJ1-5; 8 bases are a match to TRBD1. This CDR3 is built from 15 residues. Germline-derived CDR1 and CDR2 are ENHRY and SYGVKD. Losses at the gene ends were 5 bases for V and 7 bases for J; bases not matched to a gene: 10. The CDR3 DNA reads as TGTGCCATCAGTACAACTCAGGGGGCTGGGCAGCCCCAGCATTTT. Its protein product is CAISTTQGAGQPQHF.

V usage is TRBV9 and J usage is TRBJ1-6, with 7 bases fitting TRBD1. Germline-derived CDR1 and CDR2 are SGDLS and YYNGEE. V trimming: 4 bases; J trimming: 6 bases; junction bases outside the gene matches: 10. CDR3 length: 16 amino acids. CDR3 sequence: CASSTNRQGSNSPLHF. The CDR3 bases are TGTGCCAGCAGCACGAATAGACAGGGAAGTAATTCACCCCTCCACTTT.

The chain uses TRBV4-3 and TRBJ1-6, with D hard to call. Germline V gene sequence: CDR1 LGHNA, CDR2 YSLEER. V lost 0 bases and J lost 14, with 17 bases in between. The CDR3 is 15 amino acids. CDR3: CASSQDSGEGGSLHF. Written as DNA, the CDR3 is TGCGCCAGCAGCCAAGATTCCGGGGAGGGTGGGTCCCTCCACTTT.

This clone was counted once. The DNA for the CDR3 is TGTGCCAGCAGCCCACGGACAGGGGATAACACAGATACGCAGTATTTT. The encoded protein is CASSPRTGDNTDTQYF. The chain carries TRBV9 and TRBJ2-3, with 9 bases aligning to TRBD1. CDR1 is SGDLS and CDR2 is YYNGEE in the germline V gene. V lost 4 bases, J lost 2 bases, and 8 bases stayed unmatched. This CDR3 is 16 amino acids long.

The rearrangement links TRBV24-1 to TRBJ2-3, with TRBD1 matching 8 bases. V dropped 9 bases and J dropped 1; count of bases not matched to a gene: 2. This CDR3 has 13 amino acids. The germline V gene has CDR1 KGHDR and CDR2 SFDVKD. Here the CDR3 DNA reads TGTGCCACCGGACAGGGTGGCACAGATACGCAGTATTTT. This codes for CATGQGGTDTQYF.

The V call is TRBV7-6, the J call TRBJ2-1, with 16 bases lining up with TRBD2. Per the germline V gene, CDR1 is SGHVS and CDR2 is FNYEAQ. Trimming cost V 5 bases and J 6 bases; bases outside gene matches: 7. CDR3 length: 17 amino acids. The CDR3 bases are TGTGCCAGCAGCCCGGGACTAGCGGGGGGGTTAGGCAATGAGCAGTTCTTC. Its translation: CASSPGLAGGLGNEQFF.

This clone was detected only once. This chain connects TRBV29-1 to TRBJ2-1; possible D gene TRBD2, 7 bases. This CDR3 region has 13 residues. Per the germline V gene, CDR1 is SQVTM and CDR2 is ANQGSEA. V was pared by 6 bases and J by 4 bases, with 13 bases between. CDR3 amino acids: CSVGGGQYNEQFF. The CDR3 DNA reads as TGCAGCGTGGGAGGGGGGCAGTACAATGAGCAGTTCTTC.

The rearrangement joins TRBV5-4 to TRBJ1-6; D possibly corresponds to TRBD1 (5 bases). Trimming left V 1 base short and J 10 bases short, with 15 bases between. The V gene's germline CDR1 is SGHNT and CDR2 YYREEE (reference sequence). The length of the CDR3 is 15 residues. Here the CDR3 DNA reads TGTGCCAGCAGCTTGAAGCAGGCAGGGCGATCACCCCTCCACTTT. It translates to CASSLKQAGRSPLHF.

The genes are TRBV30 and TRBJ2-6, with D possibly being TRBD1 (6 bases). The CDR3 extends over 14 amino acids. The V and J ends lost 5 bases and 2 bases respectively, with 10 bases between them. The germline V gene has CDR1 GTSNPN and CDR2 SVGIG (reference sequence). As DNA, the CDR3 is TGTGCCTGGGACAGGAGCCCTGGGGCCAACGTCCTGACTTTC. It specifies CAWDRSPGANVLTF.

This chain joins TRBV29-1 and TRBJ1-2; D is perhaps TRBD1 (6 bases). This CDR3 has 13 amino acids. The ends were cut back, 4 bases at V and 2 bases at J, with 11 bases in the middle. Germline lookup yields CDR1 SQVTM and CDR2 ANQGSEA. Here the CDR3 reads CSVGPGANYGYTF. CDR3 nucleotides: TGCAGCGTTGGGCCAGGGGCAAACTATGGCTACACCTTC.

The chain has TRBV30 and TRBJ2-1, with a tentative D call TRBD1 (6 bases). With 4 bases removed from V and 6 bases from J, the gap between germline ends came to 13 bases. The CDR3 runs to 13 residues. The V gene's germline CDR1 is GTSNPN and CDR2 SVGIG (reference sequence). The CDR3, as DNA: TGTGCCTGGAAGAAAACAGGGAGCAATGAGCAGTTCTTC. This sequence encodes CAWKKTGSNEQFF. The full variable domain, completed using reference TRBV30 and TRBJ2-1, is SQTIHQWPATLVQPVGSPLSLECTVEGTSNPNLYWYRQAAGRGLQLLFYSVGIGQISSEVPQNLSASRPQDRQFILSSKKLLLSDSGFYLCAWKKTGSNEQFFGPGTRLTVL.

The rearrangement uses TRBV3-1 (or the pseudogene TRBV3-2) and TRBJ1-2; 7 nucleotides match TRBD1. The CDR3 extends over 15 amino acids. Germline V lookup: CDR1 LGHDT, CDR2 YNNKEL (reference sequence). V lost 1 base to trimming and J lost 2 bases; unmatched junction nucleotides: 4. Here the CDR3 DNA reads TGTGCCAGCAGCCAAGTCGGGACAGTCAACTATGGCTACACCTTC. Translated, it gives CASSQVGTVNYGYTF.

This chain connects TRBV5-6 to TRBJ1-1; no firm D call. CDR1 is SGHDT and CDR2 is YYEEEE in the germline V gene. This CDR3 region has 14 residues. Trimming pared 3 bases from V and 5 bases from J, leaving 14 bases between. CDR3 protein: CASSSKPTGTEAFF. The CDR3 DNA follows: TGTGCCAGCAGCTCCAAACCCACGGGGACTGAAGCTTTCTTT.

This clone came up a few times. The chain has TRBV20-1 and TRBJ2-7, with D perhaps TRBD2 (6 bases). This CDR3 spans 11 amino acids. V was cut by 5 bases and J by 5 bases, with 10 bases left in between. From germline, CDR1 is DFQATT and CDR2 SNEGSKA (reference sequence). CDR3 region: CSALAVNEQYF. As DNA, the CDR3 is TGCAGTGCTTTAGCGGTAAACGAGCAGTACTTC.

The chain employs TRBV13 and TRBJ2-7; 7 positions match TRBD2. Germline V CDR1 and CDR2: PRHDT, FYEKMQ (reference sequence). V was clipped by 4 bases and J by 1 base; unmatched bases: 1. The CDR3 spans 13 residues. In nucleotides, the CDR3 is TGTGCCAGCAGCTCGGGGGGATCCTACGAGCAGTACTTC. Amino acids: CASSSGGSYEQYF.